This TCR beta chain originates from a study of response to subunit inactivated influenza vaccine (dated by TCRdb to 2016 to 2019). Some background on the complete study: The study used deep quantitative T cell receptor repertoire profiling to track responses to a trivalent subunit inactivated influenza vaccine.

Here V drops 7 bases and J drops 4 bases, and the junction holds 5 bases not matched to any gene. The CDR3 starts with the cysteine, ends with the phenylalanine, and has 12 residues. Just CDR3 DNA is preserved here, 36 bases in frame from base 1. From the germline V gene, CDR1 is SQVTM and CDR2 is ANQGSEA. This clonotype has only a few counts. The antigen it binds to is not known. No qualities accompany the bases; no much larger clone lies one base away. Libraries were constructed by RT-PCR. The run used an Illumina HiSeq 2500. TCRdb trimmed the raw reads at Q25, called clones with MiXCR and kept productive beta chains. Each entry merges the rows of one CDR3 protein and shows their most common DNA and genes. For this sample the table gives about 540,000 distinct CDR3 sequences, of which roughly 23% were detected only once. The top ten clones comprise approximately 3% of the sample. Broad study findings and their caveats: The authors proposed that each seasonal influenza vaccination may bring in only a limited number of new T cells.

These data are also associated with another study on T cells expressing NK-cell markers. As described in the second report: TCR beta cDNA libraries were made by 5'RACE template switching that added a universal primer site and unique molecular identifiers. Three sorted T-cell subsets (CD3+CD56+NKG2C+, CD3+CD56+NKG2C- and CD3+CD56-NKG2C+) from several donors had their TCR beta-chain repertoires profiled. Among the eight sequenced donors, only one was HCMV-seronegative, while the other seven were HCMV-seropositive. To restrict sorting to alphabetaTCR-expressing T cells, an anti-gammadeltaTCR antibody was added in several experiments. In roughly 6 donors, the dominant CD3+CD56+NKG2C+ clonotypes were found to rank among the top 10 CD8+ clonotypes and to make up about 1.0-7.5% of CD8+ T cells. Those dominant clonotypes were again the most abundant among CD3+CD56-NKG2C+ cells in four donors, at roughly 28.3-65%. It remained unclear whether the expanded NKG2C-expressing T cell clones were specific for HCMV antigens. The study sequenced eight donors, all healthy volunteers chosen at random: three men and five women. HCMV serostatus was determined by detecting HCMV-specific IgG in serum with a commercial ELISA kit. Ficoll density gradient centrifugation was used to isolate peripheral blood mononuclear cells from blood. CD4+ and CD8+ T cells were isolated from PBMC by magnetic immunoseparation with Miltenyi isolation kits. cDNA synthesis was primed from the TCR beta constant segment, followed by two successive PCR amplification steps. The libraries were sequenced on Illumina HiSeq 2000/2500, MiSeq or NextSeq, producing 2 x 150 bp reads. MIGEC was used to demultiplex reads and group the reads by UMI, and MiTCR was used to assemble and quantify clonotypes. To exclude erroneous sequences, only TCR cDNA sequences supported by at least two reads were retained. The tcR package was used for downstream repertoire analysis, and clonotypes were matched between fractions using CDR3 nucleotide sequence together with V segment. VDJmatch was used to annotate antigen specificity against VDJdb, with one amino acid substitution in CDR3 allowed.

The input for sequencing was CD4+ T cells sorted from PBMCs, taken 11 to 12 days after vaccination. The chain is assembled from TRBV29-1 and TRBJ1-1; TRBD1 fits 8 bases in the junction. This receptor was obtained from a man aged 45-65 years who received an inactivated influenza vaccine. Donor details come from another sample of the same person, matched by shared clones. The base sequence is TGCAGCGCAGGGGGCAGCGGCACTGAAGCTTTCTTT. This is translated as CSAGGSGTEAFF.